This entry is about one T cell receptor beta chain. Source study methods: For nucleated cells, counts were estimated from reference gene primer amplification. Data came from immunoSEQ multiplex PCR; TCRdb stores just in-frame clones and leaves some out. The D gene and trimming were derived from the DNA, and the V and J assignments and clone size from that table. Here the sample spans a few hundred thousand clones, about nine tenths being singletons. The sample originates from a study of blood T cell repertoires in COVID-19. Study-level background: Samples of COVID-19 (acute and convalescent) were obtained from the United States, Italy and Spain.

The CDR3 length is 15 residues. Losses at the gene ends were 5 bases for V and 5 bases for J; bases not matched to a gene: 10. Germline loops: CDR1 MNHEY, CDR2 SMNVEV (reference sequence). Seattle patients were enrolled while actively infected and followed longitudinally. The sequence was collected from a woman aged 25 to 39 with COVID-19, enrolled during active disease. Sequenced sample: peripheral blood. The V gene is TRBV27, the J gene TRBJ1-2; 8 bases are a match to TRBD1. The DNA for the CDR3 is TGTGCCAGCAGTCAATCCCCTAGACAGGGGTATGGCTACACCTTC. Translating it yields CASSQSPRQGYGYTF.